This T cell receptor beta chain was captured in a study of shared clonotypes between healthy human individuals. Study details: The study enrolled a couple of women and a few men aged 18 to 49. General observations from the study: Sampling covered blood only; tissue repertoires likely differ.

Trimming took off 6 bases at V and 4 bases at J, with 12 bases between the two ends. The CDR3 spans 13 residues. Germline loops: CDR1 MNHEY, CDR2 SVGAGI. Measured with immunoSEQ multiplex PCR; TCRdb has only the in-frame clones, and not every one. The sample comprises about 490,000 clones, 81% of which are singletons, and about 13% rests with the top ten. Worth noting for this clone: Its antigen is currently unknown.

The specimen sequenced was PBMCs. The TCR was taken from a woman between 40 and 50 years old in good health. Some clones in this sample may be carry-over from other donors' samples. The chain uses TRBV6-5 and TRBJ1-1; TRBD1 might be the D (5 bases). The CDR3 DNA sequence: TGTGCCAGCAGGGGGGGGTTGGGCACTGAAGCTTTCTTT. It yields the protein CASRGGLGTEAFF.